The 30 T cell receptor beta chains below all came from one sample that was sequenced in a study of blood T cell repertoires in COVID-19. This table comes from immunoSEQ multiplex PCR, and its TCRdb copy is limited to in-frame clones, with some not included. The sample shows about 200,000 clones, 65% to 90% of them seen only once. The sample consisted of peripheral blood. These receptors originate from a human donor in a cohort sampled during active COVID-19.

The chain couples TRBV5-1 to TRBJ2-7; TRBD1 matches at 8 bases. The CDR3 is 15 amino acids. Germline assignment: CDR1 SGHRS and CDR2 YFSETQ. V lost 3 bases and J lost 4; bases outside the gene matches: 9. The CDR3 loop is CASSSGEGQVYEQYF. The CDR3 bases are TGCGCCAGCAGCTCTGGTGAGGGACAGGTTTACGAGCAGTACTTC.

The genes are TRBV4-1 and TRBJ1-1; the D gene is possibly TRBD1 (5 bases). Germline V CDR1 and CDR2: MGHRA, YSYEKL. The CDR3 is 14 residues long. V was cut by 5 bases and J by 5 bases, with 15 bases left in between. CDR3 coding DNA: TGCGCCAGCAGCTATGGGGCTGGGTGGACTGAAGCTTTCTTT. This translates into CASSYGAGWTEAFF.

This clone has only a few counts. The V call is TRBV3-1 (or the pseudogene TRBV3-2), the J call TRBJ1-1; TRBD1 aligns across 10 bases. This CDR3 region has 11 residues. After removal of 4 bases from V and 12 bases from J, the junction contained 2 bases not matched to a gene. Germline-derived CDR1 and CDR2 are LGHDT and YNNKEL (reference sequence). CDR3 protein: CASSRQGASFF. The CDR3, as DNA: TGTGCCAGCAGCCGACAGGGGGCCTCTTTCTTT.

CDR3 sequence: CASSLRDRRGTGELFF. The CDR3 region has the DNA TGTGCCAGCTCACTCCGGGACAGACGGGGCACCGGGGAGCTGTTTTTT. The J gene is TRBJ2-2, the V gene TRBV18, with 7 nucleotides matching TRBD1. This CDR3 is built from 16 residues. Germline assignment: CDR1 KGHSH and CDR2 LQKENI. J lost 4 bases, V lost 4 bases, and 9 bases had no gene match.

The rearrangement links TRBV28 to TRBJ1-5; possible D gene TRBD1, 6 bases. From germline, CDR1 is MDHEN and CDR2 SYDVKM. The CDR3 loop spans 18 amino acids. V lost 3 bases, J lost 7 bases, and 25 bases lay in between. CDR3 sequence reads: CASSFGGSAGAGRQPQHF. The CDR3 DNA is TGTGCCAGCAGTTTCGGTGGGAGTGCAGGGGCTGGACGGCAGCCCCAGCATTTT.

The gene calls are TRBV7-8 and TRBJ2-3; 9 bases fit TRBD1. Germline V gene data show CDR1 as SGHVS and CDR2 as FQNEAQ. Trimming at V came to 5 bases and at J to 2 bases, leaving 8 bases not matched to a gene. This CDR3 region has 16 residues. The CDR3 bases are TGTGCCAGCAGCACATTACAGGGGGCGTTCACAGATACGCAGTATTTT. Its protein product is CASSTLQGAFTDTQYF.

The chain is built from TRBV28 and TRBJ2-6; no clear D. The CDR3 loop spans 15 amino acids. Germline V gene data show CDR1 as MDHEN and CDR2 as SYDVKM. V dropped 6 bases and J dropped 1 base, with 10 bases sitting between them. DNA for the CDR3: TGTGCCAGCAGGAGCCCTGTATCTGGGGCCAACGTCCTGACTTTC. Residues: CASRSPVSGANVLTF. The entire variable domain, with the rest obtained from reference TRBV28 and TRBJ2-6, is as follows: DVKVTQSSRYLVKRTGEKVFLECVQDMDHENMFWYRQDPGLGLRLIYFSYDVKMKEKGDIPEGYSVSREKKERFSLILESASTNQTSMYLCASRSPVSGANVLTFGAGSRLTVL.

This clone came up once. The V call is TRBV5-4, the J call TRBJ1-2; D is ambiguous. The V gene's germline CDR1 is SGHNT and CDR2 YYREEE (reference sequence). The CDR3 length is 14 residues. V was trimmed by 4 bases and J by 4 bases, leaving 14 bases between them. CDR3 nucleotide sequence: TGTGCCAGCAGCCCGAACCAGGTGTCCTATGGCTACACCTTC. It is translated as CASSPNQVSYGYTF.

J is TRBJ2-5 and V is TRBV10-3, with 7 bases aligning to TRBD1. The V segment lost 6 bases and the J segment 4 bases; nucleotides outside the gene matches: 5. The germline CDR1 and CDR2 sequences are ENHRY and SYGVKD. The CDR3 covers 13 residues. DNA for the CDR3: TGTGCCATCAGCGCAGGGGGTGGAGAGACCCAGTACTTC. It specifies CAISAGGGETQYF.

This clone was seen a single time. The chain couples TRBV5-1 to TRBJ2-7; no definite D call. This CDR3 region has 15 residues. Between the trimmed V and J ends, which lost 0 bases and 4 bases, there was a span of 14 bases. Germline CDR1 is SGHRS and CDR2 is YFSETQ. Written as DNA, the CDR3 is TGCGCCAGCAGCTTGGACCCCGGGTATCGGTACGAGCAGTACTTC. Encoded protein: CASSLDPGYRYEQYF.

The chain is built from TRBV7-2 and TRBJ2-3; 7 bases fit TRBD2. Germline CDR1 is SGHTA and CDR2 is FQGNSA. V shed 2 bases, J shed 1 base, and the junction held 3 bases outside the gene matches. The CDR3 length is 15 residues. DNA for the CDR3: TGTGCCAGCAGCTTAAGTCTAGCGGGCACAGATACGCAGTATTTT. This codes for CASSLSLAGTDTQYF.

The gene calls are TRBV3-1 (or the pseudogene TRBV3-2) and TRBJ2-7; no definite D call. CDR1 and CDR2 from the germline V gene are LGHDT and YNNKEL (reference sequence). The V gene lost 2 bases and the J gene lost 6 bases, with 11 bases spanning the gap. This CDR3 has 13 amino acids. CDR3 sequence: CASSQFWRSEQYF. The DNA of the CDR3 is TGTGCCAGCAGCCAATTCTGGCGGAGCGAGCAGTACTTC.

This clone has a single count. V and J are TRBV2 and TRBJ2-1; 8 bases are a match to TRBD2. CDR3 length: 16 residues. V was clipped by 8 bases and J by 0 bases; unmatched bases: 9. Germline V gene lookup returns CDR1 SNHLY and CDR2 FYNNEI. The CDR3 DNA reads TGTGCCAGCTCGGGGGGGGCTTTCAGCTCCTACAATGAGCAGTTCTTC. The encoded protein is CASSGGAFSSYNEQFF.

The J gene is TRBJ1-5, the V gene TRBV7-2; maybe TRBD1 (6 bases). The CDR3 extends over 17 amino acids. Germline V lookup: CDR1 SGHTA, CDR2 FQGNSA. Trimming left V 0 bases short and J 4 bases short, with 16 bases between. The CDR3 DNA follows: TGTGCCAGCAGCTTAGCGGGGGACACCCGCCTTAATCAGCCCCAGCATTTT. Translated, it gives CASSLAGDTRLNQPQHF.

This CDR3 reads CASSIFWGREQYF. In DNA form, the CDR3 reads TGTGCCAGCAGTATCTTCTGGGGGCGGGAGCAGTACTTC. The rearrangement links TRBV27 to TRBJ2-7; TRBD1 is a possible D gene (6 bases). The CDR3 spans 13 residues. V lost 5 bases, J lost 7 bases, and 15 bases lay in between. Germline CDR1 and CDR2: MNHEY and SMNVEV (reference sequence).

Only one count was recorded for this clone. J is TRBJ2-7 and V is TRBV5-1, with 7 bases lining up with TRBD1. V lost 0 bases, J lost 1 base, and 1 base stayed unmatched. Germline CDR1 and CDR2: SGHRS and YFSETQ. This CDR3 spans 14 amino acids. CDR3 coding DNA: TGCGCCAGCAGCTTGGGCAGGGGGTCCTACGAGCAGTACTTC. Its protein is CASSLGRGSYEQYF.

The chain links TRBV5-1 to TRBJ2-2; 8 bases fit TRBD2. V lost 1 base, J lost 7 bases, and 6 bases stayed unmatched. The CDR3 has 15 residues. Germline CDR1 and CDR2: SGHRS and YFSETQ. CDR3 region: CASSLSREGVGELFF. DNA for the CDR3: TGCGCCAGCAGCTTGTCACGGGAGGGTGTCGGGGAGCTGTTTTTT.

J is TRBJ2-7 and V is TRBV5-4; 13 bases align to TRBD2. CDR3 length: 20 residues. V gave up 3 bases and J gave up 2 bases; unmatched junction bases: 17. Germline V lookup: CDR1 SGHNT, CDR2 YYREEE (reference sequence). The CDR3 coding sequence is TGTGCCAGCAGCTCCAAGGGACAGGGGGGGACTAGCGGGACACCCTACGAGCAGTACTTC. It translates to CASSSKGQGGTSGTPYEQYF. The whole variable domain, filled in from reference TRBV5-4 and TRBJ2-7, reads ETGVTQSPTHLIKTRGQQVTLRCSSQSGHNTVSWYQQALGQGPQFIFQYYREEENGRGNFPPRFSGLQFPNYSSELNVNALELDDSALYLCASSSKGQGGTSGTPYEQYFGPGTRLTVT.

This chain links TRBV5-1 with TRBJ1-6; tentative D call: TRBD1 (5 bases). CDR1 is SGHRS and CDR2 is YFSETQ in the germline V gene. The CDR3 consists of 14 residues. V lost 4 bases, J lost 8 bases, and 13 bases lay in between. Here the CDR3 reads CASSRTWGDSPLHF. The DNA for the CDR3 is TGCGCCAGCAGCCGTACCTGGGGGGATTCACCCCTCCACTTT. The full variable domain, in which reference TRBV5-1 and TRBJ1-6 provide the parts outside the CDR3, is KAGVTQTPRYLIKTRGQQVTLSCSPISGHRSVSWYQQTPGQGLQFLFEYFSETQRNKGNFPGRFSGRQFSNSRSEMNVSTLELGDSALYLCASSRTWGDSPLHFGNGTRLTVT.

This clone was detected a few times. The V call is TRBV11-2, the J call TRBJ2-2, with unresolved D. V lost 2 bases to trimming and J lost 4 bases, with 5 bases between them. The CDR3 extends over 13 amino acids. Germline CDR1 and CDR2: SGHAT and FQNNGV. The CDR3 DNA reads TGTGCCAGCAGCTTAATTAGCACCGGGGAGCTGTTTTTT. Translated, it gives CASSLISTGELFF.

The chain joins TRBV7-6 to TRBJ2-3, with TRBD2 matching over 13 bases. V lost 5 bases and J lost 0; bases outside the gene matches: 5. Germline lookup yields CDR1 SGHVS and CDR2 FNYEAQ. The CDR3 consists of 17 residues. The CDR3 DNA follows: TGTGCCAGCAGCGCGGGACTAGCGGGAACTAGCACAGATACGCAGTATTTT. Translation: CASSAGLAGTSTDTQYF.

This clone has just one count. The chain combines TRBV5-1 with TRBJ2-2; 7 bases match TRBD2. The CDR3 is made up of 15 amino acids. Germline assignment: CDR1 SGHRS and CDR2 YFSETQ. V lost 0 bases, J lost 6 bases, and 5 bases stayed unmatched. The CDR3 spells CASSLAQGLAGELFF. DNA for the CDR3: TGCGCCAGCAGCTTGGCCCAAGGACTAGCCGGGGAGCTGTTTTTT.

This chain uses TRBV6-5 with TRBJ2-7; tentative D call: TRBD2 (6 bases). V shed 0 bases and J shed 1 base, with 10 bases lying between them. CDR3 length: 15 amino acids. From germline, CDR1 is MNHEY and CDR2 SVGAGI. CDR3 DNA sequence: TGTGCCAGCAGTTACTCGGGCGGGGATTCCTACGAGCAGTACTTC. The encoded protein is CASSYSGGDSYEQYF.

This clone has just a few counts. This CDR3 is CATSTRIGTGGFSYEQYF. The CDR3 coding sequence is TGTGCCACCAGCACGAGGATTGGGACAGGGGGCTTTTCCTACGAGCAGTACTTC. The chain has TRBV15 and TRBJ2-7; 12 bases map to TRBD1. The germline V gene encodes CDR1 LNHNV and CDR2 YYDKDF (reference sequence). The CDR3 totals 18 residues. V was pared by 4 bases and J by 1 base, with 11 bases of the junction left unmatched.

The chain is built from TRBV3-1 (or the pseudogene TRBV3-2) and TRBJ2-7, with TRBD2 matching over 11 bases. Germline values: CDR1 LGHDT, CDR2 YNNKEL (reference sequence). CDR3 size: 19 residues. V shed 3 bases, J shed 2 bases, and the junction held 15 bases outside the gene matches. The CDR3 reads CASSHRDGGLAGNPYEQYF. The CDR3 region has the DNA TGTGCCAGCAGCCATCGGGACGGCGGACTAGCGGGCAACCCCTACGAGCAGTACTTC.

The chain couples TRBV3-1 (or the pseudogene TRBV3-2) to TRBJ1-2; TRBD1 might be the D (6 bases). There are 20 residues in the CDR3. Trimming took 3 bases from V and 0 from J, leaving 26 bases between them. Germline lookup yields CDR1 LGHDT and CDR2 YNNKEL (reference sequence). The CDR3 here is CASSHRGGRRSGATNYGYTF. The CDR3 bases are TGTGCCAGCAGCCATCGAGGGGGAAGAAGGTCGGGTGCAACTAACTATGGCTACACCTTC.

The chain carries TRBV4-2 and TRBJ2-7; 10 bases align to TRBD2. J lost 3 bases, V lost 1 base, and 3 bases had no gene match. This CDR3 region has 15 residues. Looked up from germline, CDR1 is LGHNA and CDR2 is YNFKEQ. The CDR3 nucleotides are TGTGCCAGCAGCCAAGCACTAGCGGGATACTACGAGCAGTACTTC. Its translation is CASSQALAGYYEQYF.

Here the CDR3 reads CASSFSGNTEAFF. The CDR3 region has the DNA TGTGCCAGCAGCTTCTCCGGGAACACTGAAGCTTTCTTT. J is TRBJ1-1 and V is TRBV5-6, with unresolved D. Germline CDR1 and CDR2: SGHDT and YYEEEE. The CDR3 totals 13 residues. V was trimmed by 2 bases and J by 1 base, leaving 6 bases between them.

The chain joins TRBV28 to TRBJ2-5; the match to TRBD1 covers 7 bases. The CDR3 runs to 19 residues. CDR1 is MDHEN, CDR2 SYDVKM, per germline. The J segment lost 1 base and the V segment lost 6 bases, leaving 20 bases of the junction unmatched. CDR3 protein: CASRLHGVGGGFPQETQYF. The CDR3 DNA sequence: TGTGCCAGCAGACTCCATGGGGTAGGGGGCGGATTTCCCCAAGAGACCCAGTACTTC.

The chain employs TRBV28 and TRBJ2-4; possibly TRBD1 for D (6 bases). This CDR3 contains 15 residues. In germline, CDR1 is MDHEN, CDR2 SYDVKM. Deletions cut 4 bases from V and 9 bases from J, with 19 bases between. The CDR3 reads CASSSTNRVVSIQYF. The CDR3 DNA sequence: TGTGCCAGCAGTTCCACCAACAGGGTGGTTAGCATTCAGTACTTC.